This T cell receptor (beta chain) was documented in a study of response to subunit inactivated influenza vaccine. The study's findings and limits: Each seasonal influenza vaccination, the authors suggested, recruits few new T cells.

The junction had 10 bases not matched to a gene; V was cut back by 1 base and J by 6 bases. Germline CDR1 SGDLS, CDR2 YYNGEE. CDR3 length: 17 residues. A few counts support this clonotype. What it binds is not known. MiXCR, applied by TCRdb to the RT-PCR reads, yields one record per CDR3 protein. The sample records 610,000 or so distinct CDR3 sequences, around 15% being singletons. This receptor was taken from a man aged 45-65 years who received an inactivated influenza vaccine. This specimen was PBMCs from blood, taken 12 days after vaccination. The gene calls are TRBV9 and TRBJ2-1, with TRBD1 identical over 10 bases. In DNA form, the CDR3 reads TGTGCCAGCAGCGTAAGACCGGGACAGGGGCCTTCCAATGAGCAGTTCTTC. This codes for CASSVRPGQGPSNEQFF.